Listed below are T cell receptor beta chains from one sample, sequenced in a study of cytomegalovirus exposure and HLA in healthy donors. The table came from immunoSEQ multiplex PCR; TCRdb's copy has only in-frame clones and leaves some out. Here the sample spans 150,000 to 250,000 clones, 82% being singletons. Sequenced material: PBMCs. The receptors shown here come from a woman between 50 and 59 years old in good health and CMV-seropositive. Each CDR3 is given with its conserved first and last residue. D genes are given only for firm matches. Rows may omit the clone size; those that give it use once, few, many or a size class.

. | TRBJ2-1 | TRBD2 | TRBV5-1 | TGCGCCAGCAGCTTGGTGTGGACTAGCGCTTACAATGAGCAGTTCTTC | CASSLVWTSAYNEQFF
. | TRBJ1-6 | . | TRBV7-8 | TGTGCCAGCAGCCCCCAGCTGCTCAGGGATGATTCACCCCTCCACTTT | CASSPQLLRDDSPLHF
. | TRBJ2-1 | . | TRBV7-9 | TGTGCCAGCAGCCCCGGGACAAATCAGTTCTTC | CASSPGTNQFF
. | TRBJ1-1 | . | TRBV6-5 | TGTGCCAGCAGTAGGGGGATATACACTGAAGCTTTCTTT | CASSRGIYTEAFF
few | TRBJ1-1 | . | TRBV11-2 | TGTGCCAGCAGCTCTTTCTATCAGGGCAGGAACACTGAAGCTTTCTTT | CASSSFYQGRNTEAFF
. | TRBJ1-5 | TRBD1 | TRBV19 | TGTGCCAGTAGCGGGACAGGGGGCAATCAGCCCCAGCATTTT | CASSGTGGNQPQHF
. | TRBJ2-7 | TRBD2 | TRBV27 | TGTGCCAGCAGTTTAGACGGGAGGGCCTGGGAGCAGTACTTC | CASSLDGRAWEQYF
. | TRBJ1-1 | . | TRBV5-8 | TGTGCCAGCACCGCTGGGGGGAAGGGGAGGTCGACTGAAGCTTTCTTT | CASTAGGKGRSTEAFF
. | TRBJ2-7 | . | TRBV6-5 | TGTGCCAGCAGTTACTCCAGCGGAACCTACGAGCAGTACTTC | CASSYSSGTYEQYF
. | TRBJ2-3 | TRBD1 | TRBV19 | TGTGCCAGTAGTACATTTGGGACAGGGAGCACAGATACGCAGTATTTT | CASSTFGTGSTDTQYF
. | TRBJ1-5 | . | TRBV6-5 | TGTGCCAGCAGTAAATCCCCCAGGGGGCCCCAGCATTTT | CASSKSPRGPQHF
. | TRBJ2-7 | . | TRBV11-1 | TGTGCCAGCAGCCCCCCGGACAGCTACGAGCAGTACTTC | CASSPPDSYEQYF
. | TRBJ2-5 | . | TRBV20-1 | TGCAGTGCTCCCGACGGAGAGCAGTACTTC | CSAPDGEQYF
. | TRBJ2-3 | TRBD2 | TRBV11-2 | TGTGCCAGCAGCTTAGGACTAGCGGGAGGTCAAGATACGCAGTATTTT | CASSLGLAGGQDTQYF
. | TRBJ2-5 | . | TRBV27 | TGTGCCAGCAGATTAGCGGATCAAGTAGGGACCCAGTACTTC | CASRLADQVGTQYF
. | TRBJ1-2 | TRBD1 | TRBV28 | TGTGCCAGCAGTTCCACAGGGGACAGGGGCTACACCTTC | CASSSTGDRGYTF
. | TRBJ1-1 | . | TRBV7-9 | TGTTCCAGCAGCTTTGAGGACACTGAAGCTTTCTTT | CSSSFEDTEAFF
. | TRBJ1-6 | . | TRBV7-9 | TGTTCCAGCAGCTTAGGGTTAGAGAATTCACCCCTCCACTTT | CSSSLGLENSPLHF
. | TRBJ2-3 | . | TRBV7-9 | TGTGCCAGCAGCTTAAACCAGGGAACAGATACGCAGTATTTT | CASSLNQGTDTQYF
. | TRBJ2-7 | TRBD2 | TRBV5-1 | TGCGCCAGCAGCGGCGTAGCGGGAGCCGGGGAGCAGTACTTC | CASSGVAGAGEQYF
. | TRBJ1-2 | . | TRBV20-1 | TGCAGTGCTAGACCCGGGGAAGGCTACACCTTC | CSARPGEGYTF
. | TRBJ1-4 | . | TRBV18 | TGTGCCAGCTCACCGGGGACACCTGTTAGTGAAAAACTGTTTTTT | CASSPGTPVSEKLFF
. | TRBJ2-3 | . | TRBV18 | TGTGCCAGCTCACCAGGAGGCGGGTTAGCAGATACGCAGTATTTT | CASSPGGGLADTQYF
. | TRBJ2-5 | . | TRBV6-5 | TGTGCCAGCACCGGGACTCCGCAAGAGACCCAGTACTTC | CASTGTPQETQYF
. | TRBJ2-5 | . | TRBV15 | TGTGCCACCAGCAGAGGCGGGAACCAAGAGACCCAGTACTTC | CATSRGGNQETQYF
few | TRBJ2-6 | TRBD2 | TRBV7-6 | TGTGCCAGCAGCTTAGAAGGCGGGAGGGCGTCAGGGGCCAACGGCCTGACTTTC | CASSLEGGRASGANGLTF
once | TRBJ2-2 | TRBD2 | TRBV11-2 | TGTGCCAGCAGCTTAGGACTAGCGGGAGGCCAAAACACCGGGGAGCTGTTTTTT | CASSLGLAGGQNTGELFF
once | TRBJ2-3 | . | TRBV19 | TGTGCCAGTAGGAGGGGGAGCACAGATACGCAGTATTTT | CASRRGSTDTQYF
once | TRBJ2-6 | . | TRBV2 | TGTGCCAGCAGCAGTGATTCCTCTGGGGCCAACGTCCTGACTTTC | CASSSDSSGANVLTF
. | TRBJ1-1 | . | TRBV19 | TGTGCCAGTAGTATAGACAGGCGCCGCACTGAAGCTTTCTTT | CASSIDRRRTEAFF
. | TRBJ2-2 | TRBD1 | TRBV5-1 | TGCGCCAGCAGCTTTCAGGGGGCCGGGGAGCTGTTTTTT | CASSFQGAGELFF
. | TRBJ1-5 | . | TRBV5-1 | TGCGCCAGCAGCCGCGGGGGAGGGGATAGCAATCAGCCCCAGCATTTT | CASSRGGGDSNQPQHF
. | TRBJ2-5 | . | TRBV19 | TGTGCCAGTCCGGGACTCGAGAAAGAGACCCAGTACTTC | CASPGLEKETQYF
. | TRBJ1-4 | . | TRBV11-2 | TGTGCCAGCAGTATCCACACCTTGGGGGCCGGTGAAAAACTGTTTTTT | CASSIHTLGAGEKLFF
. | TRBJ2-5 | TRBD2 | TRBV9 | TGTGCCAGCAGCGTCTGGGGGAGGGCCTGGGAGACCCAGTACTTC | CASSVWGRAWETQYF
. | TRBJ2-2 | TRBD2 | TRBV11-2 | TGTGCCAGCAGCCGGAGCGGGAGGGAGAACACCGGGGAGCTGTTTTTT | CASSRSGRENTGELFF
. | TRBJ1-1 | . | TRBV15 | TGTGCCACCAGCAGAGCCGGAGGGGGGGGCTTGAACACTGAAGCTTTCTTT | CATSRAGGGGLNTEAFF
. | TRBJ2-1 | TRBD1 | TRBV18 | TGTGCCAGCTCCCTTAGGGGACAGGGAACCAATGAGCAGTTCTTC | CASSLRGQGTNEQFF
. | TRBJ2-5 | . | TRBV28 | TGTGCCAGCAGTTTATCGGAGGGGAGCTCGGGCGAGACCCAGTACTTC | CASSLSEGSSGETQYF
once | TRBJ2-5 | . | TRBV5-1 | TGCGCCAGCAGCATCTTGCCGGGACTGGGAGAGACCCAGTACTTC | CASSILPGLGETQYF
. | TRBJ2-7 | TRBD1 | TRBV7-2 | TGTGCCAGCAGCTCGGACAGGGGCTACTACGAGCAGTACTTC | CASSSDRGYYEQYF